The next 17 T cell receptor beta chains were all read from a single sample in a study of blood T cells in healthy people across ages. The second PCR ran roughly 7 to 11 cycles with a sample-barcoded 5' primer and J-beta primers. MiXCR, run by TCRdb on the 5' RACE reads, gives a single entry per CDR3 protein. The sample has under 2 million distinct CDR3 sequences, around 35% seen once. Sequences were obtained from blood. The source of these receptors is a woman in her 30s in good health.

Turning to this clonotype: One end of the junction is discordant with germline, which a read error may explain. The chain links TRBV11-2 to TRBJ2-7, with D possibly TRBD1 on 5 matching bases. Germline assignment: CDR1 SGHAT and CDR2 FQNNGV. The CDR3 is 15 amino acids. CDR3 amino acids: CARSLSTGLSYEQYF. CDR3 nucleotide sequence: TGTGCCCGCAGCTTAAGTACAGGTCTCTCCTACGAGCAGTACTTC.

The V gene is TRBV4-1, the J gene TRBJ2-1; D gene unclear. Per germline, CDR1 MGHRA and CDR2 YSYEKL. The CDR3 consists of 16 residues. V was shortened by 0 bases and J by 1 base, with 10 bases between the two germline ends. The CDR3 nucleotides are TGCGCCAGCAGCCAAGATCTAGAGTCTTCCTACAATGAGCAGTTCTTC. Its protein is CASSQDLESSYNEQFF.

This clonotype was seen more than once but under ten times. The chain has TRBV10-3 and TRBJ1-4; D unclear. CDR1 is ENHRY, CDR2 SYGVKD, per germline. Trimming stripped 6 bases from V and 2 bases from J, with 7 bases between. The CDR3 extends over 13 amino acids. CDR3 in amino acids: CAISGETNEKLFF. The DNA of the CDR3 is TGTGCCATCAGCGGGGAGACTAATGAAAAACTGTTTTTT.

Turning to this clonotype: The junction departs from the called germline gene at one end, perhaps through a read error. The rearrangement joins TRBV29-1 to TRBJ2-3; weak D call: TRBD1 (6 bases). The CDR3 consists of 14 residues. Per the germline V gene, CDR1 is SQVTM and CDR2 is ANQGSEA. The CDR3 region is CSDAGVEFTDTRYF. The CDR3 DNA is TGCAGCGACGCAGGGGTAGAATTCACAGATACGCGGTATTTT.

This clonotype was found once. The rearrangement uses TRBV6-5 and TRBJ1-5; 10 bases fit TRBD1. J was trimmed by 6 bases and V by 2 bases; bases with no gene match: 13. This CDR3 is 18 amino acids long. From germline, CDR1 is MNHEY and CDR2 SVGAGI. CDR3 nucleotide sequence: TGTGCCAGCAGTTACAAGTGGGACAGGGGCATGCGTGGTCAGCCCCAGCATTTT. This codes for CASSYKWDRGMRGQPQHF.

The J gene is TRBJ2-7, the V gene TRBV12-3 or TRBV12-4; D possibly corresponds to TRBD1 (6 bases). CDR3 size: 14 residues. V was trimmed by 5 bases and J by 2 bases, leaving 13 bases between them. Here the CDR3 DNA reads TGTGCCAGCAGTATCACACAGGGTCCCTACGAGCAGTACTTC. Protein product: CASSITQGPYEQYF.

CDR3: CAIQGEDPDTQYF. The CDR3 DNA sequence: TGTGCCATCCAGGGCGAGGACCCAGATACGCAGTATTTT. The V and J genes are TRBV9 and TRBJ2-3; D perhaps matches TRBD1 (5 bases). CDR1 SGDLS and CDR2 YYNGEE come from the germline V gene. V was clipped by 9 bases and J by 4 bases, with 15 bases between them. The CDR3 length is 13 residues.

The J gene is TRBJ2-4, the V gene TRBV5-1; tentatively, D is TRBD1 (5 bases). The J call could be wrong; TRBJ2-7 is a better fit for the DNA end. In germline, CDR1 is SGHRS, CDR2 YFSETQ. The CDR3 runs to 14 residues. In DNA, the CDR3 is TGCGCCAGCAGGAAAGACAGTAATCGTGGCGAGCAGTACTTC. Protein sequence: CASRKDSNRGEQYF.

The gene calls are TRBV9 and TRBJ2-6; D not resolved. Trimming removed 4 bases from V and 0 bases from J, with 17 bases in between. CDR1 is SGDLS and CDR2 is YYNGEE in the germline V gene. The CDR3 consists of 18 residues. The CDR3 region has the DNA TGTGCCAGCAGCTCGAGGCCCTTTAGGAGCTCTGGGGCCAACGTCCTGACTTTC. It encodes CASSSRPFRSSGANVLTF.

In this sample, this clonotype turned up a few times. This chain joins TRBV20-1 and TRBJ2-6; 9 bases are a match to TRBD1. The junction had 10 bases not matched to a gene; V was cut back by 5 bases and J by 2 bases. The CDR3 contains 17 residues. Per the germline V gene, CDR1 is DFQATT and CDR2 is SNEGSKA (reference sequence). The CDR3 sequence: CSAWRGQGVAGANVLTF. In DNA form, the CDR3 reads TGCAGTGCTTGGAGGGGACAGGGAGTTGCTGGGGCCAACGTCCTGACTTTC.

This chain joins TRBV19 and TRBJ1-5; D is unresolved. Deletions cut 7 bases from V and 4 bases from J, with 8 bases between. The CDR3 totals 12 residues. Germline V gives CDR1 LNHDA, CDR2 SQIVND (reference sequence). The CDR3 protein is CASMYGNQPQHF. In DNA, the CDR3 is TGTGCCAGTATGTACGGGAATCAGCCCCAGCATTTT.

The V and J genes are TRBV5-6 and TRBJ2-6; no reliable D call. Germline CDR1 SGHDT, CDR2 YYEEEE. This CDR3 spans 17 amino acids. Trimming took 3 bases from V and 0 from J, leaving 13 bases between them. CDR3 residues: CASSSSYQRSGANVLTF. CDR3 sequence (DNA): TGTGCCAGCAGCTCTTCCTATCAACGCTCTGGGGCCAACGTCCTGACTTTC.

This rearrangement joins TRBV7-3 to TRBJ2-3; TRBD2 aligns across 10 bases. V dropped 5 bases and J dropped 7; count of bases not matched to a gene: 9. Looked up from germline, CDR1 is SGHTA and CDR2 is FQGTGA. The CDR3 extends over 15 amino acids. CDR3 DNA sequence: TGTGCCAGCAGCCCCGGACTAGCGGCAGGAAATACGCAGTATTTT. Translation gives CASSPGLAAGNTQYF.

The sample holds a few counts of this clonotype. This chain uses TRBV5-8 with TRBJ2-3, with D unclear. The CDR3 contains 13 residues. CDR1 SGHTS and CDR2 YDEGEE come from the germline V gene. Deletions cut 7 bases from V and 4 bases from J, with 13 bases between. CDR3 region: CASLLGTADTQYF. The CDR3 bases are TGTGCCAGCCTGCTCGGAACCGCAGATACGCAGTATTTT.

V and J are TRBV7-3 and TRBJ1-4, with a weak D call TRBD1 (5 bases). V dropped 3 bases and J dropped 9 bases, with 8 bases sitting between them. Germline CDR1 SGHTA, CDR2 FQGTGA. CDR3 length equals 12 residues. CDR3 sequence (DNA): TGTGCCAGCAGCTTGGGACCTAAAAAACTGTTTTTT. Translating it yields CASSLGPKKLFF.

This clonotype was observed a few times. The chain couples TRBV23-1 to TRBJ2-3; no clear D. TRBV23-1 is an ORF, with its function uncertain. V lost 1 base and J lost 2, with 10 bases in between. This CDR3 contains 15 residues. The DNA of the CDR3 is TGCGCCAGCAGTCAATTAGGTCAGCACACAGATACGCAGTATTTT. Translated, it gives CASSQLGQHTDTQYF.

DNA for the CDR3: TGTGCCAGCAGCCCCCGACAGGGCTTGCGGCCAGATACGCAGTATTTT. It translates to CASSPRQGLRPDTQYF. This rearrangement joins TRBV28 to TRBJ2-3; 7 bases align to TRBD1. The J segment lost 4 bases and the V segment lost 6 bases, leaving 13 bases of the junction unmatched. CDR1 is MDHEN, CDR2 SYDVKM, per germline. The CDR3 contains 16 residues.